This TCR beta chain was identified during a study of cytomegalovirus exposure and HLA in healthy donors. Study at large: Among around 200 million T cells, an earlier analysis found 117 million unique TCR beta sequences. Findings of the study overall: The later analysis indicated that the majority of CMV-associated TCR beta chains appeared HLA-restricted. At a 0.05 false discovery rate, a later analysis found around 15,000 TCR beta sequences to be associated with HLA alleles.

The ends were cut back, 6 bases at V and 4 bases at J, with 12 bases in the middle. CDR3 length: 13 residues. Per germline, CDR1 KGHSH and CDR2 LQKENI. Regarding this clone: Its target is not known.

Both 60 Vbeta primers and 13 Jbeta primers went into the PCR. Produced via immunoSEQ multiplex PCR; TCRdb's table is partial and in-frame only. The sample shows 25,000 to 30,000 clones, and less than 0.75% sits with its ten largest clones. The V and J genes are TRBV18 and TRBJ2-5; D ambiguous. Sequencing was performed on PBMCs. This TCR was sampled from a man between 25 and 39 years old in good health and CMV-seronegative. The CDR3 spells CASSTRSGETQYF. CDR3 sequence (DNA): TGTGCCAGCTCGACTCGGTCGGGAGAGACCCAGTACTTC.